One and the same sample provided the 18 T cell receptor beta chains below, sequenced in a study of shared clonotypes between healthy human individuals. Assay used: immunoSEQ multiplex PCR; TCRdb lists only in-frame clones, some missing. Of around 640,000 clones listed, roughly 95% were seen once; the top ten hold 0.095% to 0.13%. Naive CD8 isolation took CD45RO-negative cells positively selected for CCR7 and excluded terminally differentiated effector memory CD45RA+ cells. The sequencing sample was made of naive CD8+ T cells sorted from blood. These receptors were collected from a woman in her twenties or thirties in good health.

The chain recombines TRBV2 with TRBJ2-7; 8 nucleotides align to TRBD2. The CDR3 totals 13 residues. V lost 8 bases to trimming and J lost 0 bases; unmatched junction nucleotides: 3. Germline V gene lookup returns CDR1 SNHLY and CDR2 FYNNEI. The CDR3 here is CASLAGRSYEQYF. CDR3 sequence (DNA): TGTGCCAGCTTAGCGGGGCGCTCCTACGAGCAGTACTTC.

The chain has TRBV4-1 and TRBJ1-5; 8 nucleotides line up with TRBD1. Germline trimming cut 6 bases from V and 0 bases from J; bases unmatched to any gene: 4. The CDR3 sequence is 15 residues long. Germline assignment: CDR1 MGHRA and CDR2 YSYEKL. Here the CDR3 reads CASRTGVNSNQPQHF. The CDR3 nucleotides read TGCGCCAGCAGGACAGGGGTTAATAGCAATCAGCCCCAGCATTTT.

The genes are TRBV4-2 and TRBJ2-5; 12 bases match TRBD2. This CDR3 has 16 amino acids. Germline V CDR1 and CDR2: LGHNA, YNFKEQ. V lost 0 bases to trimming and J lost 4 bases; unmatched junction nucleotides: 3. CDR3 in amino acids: CASSQETSGSGETQYF. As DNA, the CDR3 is TGTGCCAGCAGCCAAGAGACTAGCGGGAGCGGAGAGACCCAGTACTTC.

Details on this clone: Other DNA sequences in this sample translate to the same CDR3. The CDR3 DNA reads TGTGCCAGCAGTTTTCAGGGAGTTAGCAATCAGCCCCAGCATTTT. Protein sequence: CASSFQGVSNQPQHF. This chain joins TRBV27 and TRBJ1-5; weak D call: TRBD1 (5 bases). Deletions cut 3 bases from V and 0 bases from J, with 9 bases between. From germline, CDR1 is MNHEY and CDR2 SMNVEV (reference sequence). The CDR3 sequence is 15 residues long.

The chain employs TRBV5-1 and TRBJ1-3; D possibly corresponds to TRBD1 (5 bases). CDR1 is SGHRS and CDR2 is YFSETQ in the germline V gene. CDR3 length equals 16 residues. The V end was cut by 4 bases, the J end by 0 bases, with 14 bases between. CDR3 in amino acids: CASSPGPFSSGNTIYF. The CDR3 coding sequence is TGCGCCAGCAGCCCGGGACCGTTTAGCTCTGGAAACACCATATATTTT.

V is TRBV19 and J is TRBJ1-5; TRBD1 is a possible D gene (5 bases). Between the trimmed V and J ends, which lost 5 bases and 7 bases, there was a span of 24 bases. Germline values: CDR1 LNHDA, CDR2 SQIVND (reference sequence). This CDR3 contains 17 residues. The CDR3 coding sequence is TGTGCCAGTAGTCCAACCCACCACAGGATATTAAGACAGCCCCAGCATTTT. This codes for CASSPTHHRILRQPQHF.

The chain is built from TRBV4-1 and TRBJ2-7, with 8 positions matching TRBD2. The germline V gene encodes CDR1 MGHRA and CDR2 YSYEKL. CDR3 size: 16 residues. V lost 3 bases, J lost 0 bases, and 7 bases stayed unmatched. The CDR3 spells CASSQGFSGASYEQYF. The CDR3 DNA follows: TGCGCCAGCAGCCAGGGCTTTAGCGGGGCCTCCTACGAGCAGTACTTC.

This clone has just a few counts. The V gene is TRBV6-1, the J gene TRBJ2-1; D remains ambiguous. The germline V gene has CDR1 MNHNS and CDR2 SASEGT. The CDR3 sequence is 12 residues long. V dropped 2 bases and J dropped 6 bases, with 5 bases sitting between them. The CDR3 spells CASSEIGNEQFF. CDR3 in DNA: TGTGCCAGCAGTGAAATAGGCAATGAGCAGTTCTTC.

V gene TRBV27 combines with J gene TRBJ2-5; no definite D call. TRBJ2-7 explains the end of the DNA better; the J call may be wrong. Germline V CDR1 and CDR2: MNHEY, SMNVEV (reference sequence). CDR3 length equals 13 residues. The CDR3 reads CASSLSDGYEQYF. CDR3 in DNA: TGTGCCAGCAGTTTATCCGACGGGTACGAGCAGTACTTC.

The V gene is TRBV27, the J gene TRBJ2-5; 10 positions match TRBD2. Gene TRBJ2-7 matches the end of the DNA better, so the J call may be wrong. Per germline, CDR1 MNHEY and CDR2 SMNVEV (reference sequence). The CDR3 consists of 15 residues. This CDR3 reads CASRGYSGRSYEQYF. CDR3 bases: TGTGCCAGCAGGGGGTATAGCGGGAGGTCCTACGAGCAGTACTTC.

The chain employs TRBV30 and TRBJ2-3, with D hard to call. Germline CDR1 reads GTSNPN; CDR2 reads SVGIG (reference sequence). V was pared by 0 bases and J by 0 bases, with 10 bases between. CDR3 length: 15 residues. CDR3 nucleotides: TGTGCCTGGAGTGTACACGCGGCTAGCACAGATACGCAGTATTTT. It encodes CAWSVHAASTDTQYF. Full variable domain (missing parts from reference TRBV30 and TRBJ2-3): SQTIHQWPATLVQPVGSPLSLECTVEGTSNPNLYWYRQAAGRGLQLLFYSVGIGQISSEVPQNLSASRPQDRQFILSSKKLLLSDSGFYLCAWSVHAASTDTQYFGPGTRLTVL.

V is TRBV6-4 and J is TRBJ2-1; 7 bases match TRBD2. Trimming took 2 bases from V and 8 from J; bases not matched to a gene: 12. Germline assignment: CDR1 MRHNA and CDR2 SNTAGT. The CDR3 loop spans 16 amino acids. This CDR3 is CASSDGRSGIRDEQFF. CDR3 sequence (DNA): TGTGCCAGCAGTGACGGGCGGAGCGGGATCAGGGATGAGCAGTTCTTC.

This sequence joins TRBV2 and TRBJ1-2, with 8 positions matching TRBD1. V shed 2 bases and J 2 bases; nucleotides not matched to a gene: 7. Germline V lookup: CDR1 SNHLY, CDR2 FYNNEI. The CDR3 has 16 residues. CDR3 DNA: TGTGCCAGCAGTGAACAACCAGGGGGCGCGAACTATGGCTACACCTTC. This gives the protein CASSEQPGGANYGYTF.

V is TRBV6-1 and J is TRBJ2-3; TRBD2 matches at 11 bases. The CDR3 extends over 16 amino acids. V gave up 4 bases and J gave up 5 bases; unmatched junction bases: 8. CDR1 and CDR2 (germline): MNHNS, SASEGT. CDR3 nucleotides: TGTGCCAGCAGTGCCTCTAGCGGGAGGTACGGAGATACGCAGTATTTT. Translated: CASSASSGRYGDTQYF.

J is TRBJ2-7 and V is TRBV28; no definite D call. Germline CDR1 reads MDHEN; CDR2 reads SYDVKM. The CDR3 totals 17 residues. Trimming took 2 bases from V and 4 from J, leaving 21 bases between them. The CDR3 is CASSLLVGTPESYEQYF. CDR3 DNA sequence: TGTGCCAGCAGTTTACTGGTCGGAACCCCTGAATCTTACGAGCAGTACTTC.

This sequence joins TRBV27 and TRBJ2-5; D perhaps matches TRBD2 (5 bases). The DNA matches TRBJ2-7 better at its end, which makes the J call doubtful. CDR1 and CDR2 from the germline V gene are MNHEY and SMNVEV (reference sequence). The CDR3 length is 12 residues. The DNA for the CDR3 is TGTGCCAGCAGTGAGGGCCCCTACGAGCAGTACTTC. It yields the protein CASSEGPYEQYF.

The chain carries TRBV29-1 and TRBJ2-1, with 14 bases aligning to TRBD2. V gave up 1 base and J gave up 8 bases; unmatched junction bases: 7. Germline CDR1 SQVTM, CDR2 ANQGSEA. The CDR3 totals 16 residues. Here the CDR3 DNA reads TGCAGCGTTGAAGGAATGGGACTAGCGGGAGAGTATGAGCAGTTCTTC. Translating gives CSVEGMGLAGEYEQFF.

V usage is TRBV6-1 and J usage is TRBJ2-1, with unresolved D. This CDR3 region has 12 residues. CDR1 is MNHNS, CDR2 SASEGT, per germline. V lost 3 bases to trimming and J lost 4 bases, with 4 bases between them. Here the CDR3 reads CASSDEYNEQFF. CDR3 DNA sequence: TGTGCCAGCAGTGACGAGTACAATGAGCAGTTCTTC.